The TCR beta chain under discussion was sequenced for a study of regulatory dendritic cells for organ transplantation (dated by TCRdb to 2016 to 2017). Regarding the study in general: Regulatory dendritic cells were generated from monocytes cultured with vitamin D3 on days 0 and 4 and IL-10 on day 4. On day 6, LPS was added to the DC cultures to test how the DCs responded to a strong maturation-inducing agent. The TCRbeta repertoires of sorted naive and memory CD4+ and CD8+ T cells were sequenced before and after allostimulation with regulatory or mature dendritic cells. The paper's findings and limits, for the study overall: Of the resting subsets, the one holding the most alloreactive TCR clonotypes was memory CD8+ T cells. The authors pointed out considerable heterogeneity between individuals in the alloreactive memory CD8+ T cell pool, and only a couple of subjects were sequenced. Allostimulation expanded memory CD8+ clones in both subjects, but regulatory dendritic cells appeared to induce more limited expansion than mature dendritic cells. Naive CD4+ and CD8+ T cells showed highly diverse repertoires, whereas memory cells were less diverse and memory CD8+ cells were the most oligoclonal.

A note on this clone: Its antigen remains undetermined. The sample holds no much larger clone one base away, and base qualities are not on file.

Sorted T cell subsets were CFSE-labeled and co-cultured for roughly 5 days with allogeneic regulatory or mature dendritic cells at a 1:10 DC:T ratio. FACS was used to sort CD4+ or CD8+ cells into naive T cells (CD45RA+) and memory T cells (CD45RO+). T cells for TCR sequencing came from a couple of healthy control subjects. The Qiagen DNeasy Blood & Tissue Kit was used for extraction of genomic DNA. TCRbeta CDR3 regions were amplified by multiplexed two-step PCR using Vbeta-specific forward primers and Jbeta-specific reverse primers. TCRbeta libraries were sequenced on an Illumina instrument through the immunoSEQ service. The original pipeline was this. V, D and J genes were assigned using IMGT annotation, and counts were corrected for multiplex PCR bias using synthetic CDR3 analogues. Repertoire clonality was computed in the immunoSEQ Analyzer as one minus normalized Shannon entropy. Fisher's exact test with Benjamini-Hochberg false discovery rate control was used to define clonal expansion, with two-tailed P<0.01. TCRdb provides this immuneACCESS table in a form limited to in-frame rearrangements. Some clones are lacking; in checked studies, under half of them reflect an unresolved V gene, and why the rest are absent is not known. That table furnishes V, J and clone size, whereas the DNA furnished D and trimming. The sample profile shows about 21,000 clones; 85% of them were found once. Of the sample, 0.26% falls within the top ten clones.

The sequence came from a human donor in good health. The sample taken for sequencing was naive CD4+ T cells from blood cultured with dendritic cells. What this sample's cell subset or site label stands for: CD45RA+ naive T cells.

CDR3 loop: CATSRGTAPNSPLHF. The DNA reads as follows: TGTGCCACCAGCCGCGGGACAGCGCCCAATTCACCCCTCCACTTT. Rearrangement joined TRBV15 to TRBJ1-6, and 7 bases in between align with TRBD1. Inclusive of the bounding cysteine and phenylalanine, the CDR3 is 15 residues long. The read is trimmed to its CDR3 DNA, 45 bases read in frame from base 1. CDR1 and CDR2, per the germline V gene (reference sequence), are LNHNV and YYDKDF. V is cut back by 5 bases and J by 7 bases, with 8 bases in the junction unmatched. Full variable domain (CDR3 extended with the reference TRBV15 and TRBJ1-6 proteins): DAMVIQNPRYQVTQFGKPVTLSCSQTLNHNVMYWYQQKSSQAPKLLFHYYDKDFNNEADTPDNFQSRRPNTSFCFLDIRSPGLGDTAMYLCATSRGTAPNSPLHFGNGTRLTVT.